This T cell receptor (beta chain) is from a study of shared clonotypes between healthy human individuals. Study-wide background: A couple of female and three male donors aged 18 to 49 were enrolled. General study results and limits: Estimated richness was generally greater in naive than memory subsets.

The CDR3 runs 15 residues. Germline values: CDR1 SGDLS, CDR2 YYNGEE. Trimming removed 4 bases at V and 6 bases at J, with 17 bases between. The study ran the assay at deep level. Measured with immunoSEQ multiplex PCR; TCRdb has only the in-frame clones, and not every one. The table lists roughly 2.1 million clones, around 93% of them singletons, with about 1.5% in the top ten. Naive CD8 isolation took CD45RO-negative cells positively selected for CCR7 and excluded terminally differentiated effector memory CD45RA+ cells. There were only Caucasian adults among the donors, and all lived in Nashville, Tennessee. As regards this clone: The target antigen is unknown.

Sequenced material: naive CD8+ T cells from PBMCs. The gene calls are TRBV9 and TRBJ2-1; possibly TRBD1 for D (5 bases). The clonotype originates from a man between 18 and 35 years old in good health. Some clones in this sample may be carry-over from other donors' samples. The CDR3 coding sequence is TGTGCCAGCAGCAGGGGTGCGAATCGCCGCAATGAGCAGTTCTTC. This gives the protein CASSRGANRRNEQFF.